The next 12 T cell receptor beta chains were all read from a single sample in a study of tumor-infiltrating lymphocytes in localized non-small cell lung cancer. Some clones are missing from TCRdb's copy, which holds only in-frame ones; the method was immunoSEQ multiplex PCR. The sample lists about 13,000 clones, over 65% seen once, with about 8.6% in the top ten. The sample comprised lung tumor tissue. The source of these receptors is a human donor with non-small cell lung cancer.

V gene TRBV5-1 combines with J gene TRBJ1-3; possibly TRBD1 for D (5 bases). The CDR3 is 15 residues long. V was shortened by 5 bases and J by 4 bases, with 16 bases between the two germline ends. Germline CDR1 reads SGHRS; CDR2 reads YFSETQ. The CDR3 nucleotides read TGCGCCAGCAGTATCGGGGCTTTCCAAGGAAACACCATATATTTT. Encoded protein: CASSIGAFQGNTIYF. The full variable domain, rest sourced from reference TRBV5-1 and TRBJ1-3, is KAGVTQTPRYLIKTRGQQVTLSCSPISGHRSVSWYQQTPGQGLQFLFEYFSETQRNKGNFPGRFSGRQFSNSRSEMNVSTLELGDSALYLCASSIGAFQGNTIYFGEGSWLTVV.

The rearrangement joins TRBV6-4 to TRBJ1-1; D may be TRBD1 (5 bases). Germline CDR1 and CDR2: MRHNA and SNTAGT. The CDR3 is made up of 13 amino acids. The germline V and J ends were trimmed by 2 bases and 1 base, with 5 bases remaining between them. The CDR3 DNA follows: TGTGCCAGCAGTGACGGGGGGAACACTGAAGCTTTCTTT. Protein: CASSDGGNTEAFF.

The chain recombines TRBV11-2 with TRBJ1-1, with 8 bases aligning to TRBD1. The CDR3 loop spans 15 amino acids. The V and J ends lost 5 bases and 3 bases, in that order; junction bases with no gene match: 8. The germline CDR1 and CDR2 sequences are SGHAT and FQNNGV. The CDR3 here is CASSTRTGWDTEAFF. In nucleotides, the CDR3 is TGTGCCAGCAGCACGCGGACAGGGTGGGACACTGAAGCTTTCTTT.

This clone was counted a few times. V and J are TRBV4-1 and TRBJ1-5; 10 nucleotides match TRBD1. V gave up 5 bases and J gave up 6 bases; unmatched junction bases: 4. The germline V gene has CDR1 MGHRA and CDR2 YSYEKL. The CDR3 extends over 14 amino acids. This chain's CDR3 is CASSGRDRGQPQHF. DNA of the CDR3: TGCGCCAGCAGCGGACGGGACAGGGGTCAGCCCCAGCATTTT.

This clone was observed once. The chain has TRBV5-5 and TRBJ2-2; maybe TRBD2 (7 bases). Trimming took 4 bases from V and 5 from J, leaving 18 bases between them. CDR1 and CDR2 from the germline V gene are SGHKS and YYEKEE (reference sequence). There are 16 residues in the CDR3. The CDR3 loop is CASSDTGGGETGELFF. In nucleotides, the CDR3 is TGTGCCAGCAGCGACACGGGGGGCGGGGAGACCGGGGAGCTGTTTTTT.

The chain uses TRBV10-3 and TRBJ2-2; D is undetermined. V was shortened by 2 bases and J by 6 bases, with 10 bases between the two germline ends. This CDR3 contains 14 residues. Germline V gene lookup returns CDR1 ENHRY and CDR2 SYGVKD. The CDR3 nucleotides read TGTGCCATCAGTGAGGGAGCTGGGGCCGGGGAGCTGTTTTTT. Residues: CAISEGAGAGELFF.

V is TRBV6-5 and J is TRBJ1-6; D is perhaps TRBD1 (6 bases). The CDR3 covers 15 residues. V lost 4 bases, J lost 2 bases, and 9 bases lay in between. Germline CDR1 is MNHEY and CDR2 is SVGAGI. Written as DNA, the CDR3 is TGTGCCAGCAGTTTACAGGGCACCTATAATTCACCCCTCCACTTT. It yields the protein CASSLQGTYNSPLHF.

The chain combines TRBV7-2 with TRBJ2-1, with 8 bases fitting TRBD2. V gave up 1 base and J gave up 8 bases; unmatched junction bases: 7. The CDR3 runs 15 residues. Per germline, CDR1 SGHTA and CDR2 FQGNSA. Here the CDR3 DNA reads TGTGCCAGCAGCTTAGGGGGAGCGGGGGTGTATGAGCAGTTCTTC. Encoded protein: CASSLGGAGVYEQFF.

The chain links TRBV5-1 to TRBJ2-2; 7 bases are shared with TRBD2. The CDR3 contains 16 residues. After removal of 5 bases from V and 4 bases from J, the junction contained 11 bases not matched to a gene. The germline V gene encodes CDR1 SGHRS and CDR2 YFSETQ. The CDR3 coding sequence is TGCGCCAGCAGGCTAGCGGCCGAATCCTCCACCGGGGAGCTGTTTTTT. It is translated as CASRLAAESSTGELFF.

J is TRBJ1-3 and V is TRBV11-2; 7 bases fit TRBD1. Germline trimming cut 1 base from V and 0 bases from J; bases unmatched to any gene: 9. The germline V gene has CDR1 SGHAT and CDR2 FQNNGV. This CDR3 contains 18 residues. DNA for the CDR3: TGTGCCAGCAGCTTAGGTGTTGGCAGGGGGTTCTCTGGAAACACCATATATTTT. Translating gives CASSLGVGRGFSGNTIYF. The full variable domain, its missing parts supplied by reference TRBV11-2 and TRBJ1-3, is EAGVAQSPRYKIIEKRQSVAFWCNPISGHATLYWYQQILGQGPKLLIQFQNNGVVDDSQLPKDRFSAERLKGVDSTLKIQPAKLEDSAVYLCASSLGVGRGFSGNTIYFGEGSWLTVV.

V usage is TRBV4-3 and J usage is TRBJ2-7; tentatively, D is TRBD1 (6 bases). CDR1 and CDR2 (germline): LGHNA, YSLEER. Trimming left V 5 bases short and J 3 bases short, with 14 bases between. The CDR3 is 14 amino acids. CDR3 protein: CASSKDSSYYEQYF. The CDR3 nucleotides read TGCGCCAGCAGCAAGGACAGTTCTTACTACGAGCAGTACTTC.

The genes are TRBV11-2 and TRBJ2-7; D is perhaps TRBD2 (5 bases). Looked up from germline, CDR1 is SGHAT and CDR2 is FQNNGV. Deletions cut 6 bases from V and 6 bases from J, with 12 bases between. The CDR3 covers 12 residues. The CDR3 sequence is CASSQLEGEQYF. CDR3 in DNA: TGTGCCAGCAGTCAACTAGAAGGCGAGCAGTACTTC.